The clone carrying this T cell receptor (beta chain) was counted between two and nine times. Antigen: not known. For the second PCR, which ran for about 7 to 11 cycles, a sample-barcoded 5' primer and a J-beta primer mix were used. TCRdb used MiXCR to reprocess the 5' RACE reads, holding one entry per CDR3 protein. The sample records some 930,000 distinct CDR3 sequences, about 27% being singletons. The CDR3 is 15 amino acids. Trimming took 2 bases from V and 5 from J, leaving 13 bases between them. Germline loops: CDR1 MNHEY, CDR2 SVGEGT. The sample originates from a study of blood T cells in healthy people across ages. For the study at large: For every two T cells, template switching captured about one barcoded beta molecule.

Study-wide points: Strong correlation was found linking TCR beta diversity to naive T cell percentage.

These same data were also listed under a study on T cells of mothers and their children. That study reports: Relative to unrelated pairs, biologically related mother-child dyads exhibited marginally greater, non-significant overlap.

The chain has TRBV6-2 or TRBV6-3 and TRBJ1-5; tentative D call: TRBD1 (5 bases). The sequencing sample was made of blood. This clonotype was sampled from a woman aged 40 to 49 in good health. The CDR3 loop reads CASSYREGGDQPQHF. Here the CDR3 DNA reads TGTGCCAGCAGTTACCGGGAGGGAGGGGATCAGCCCCAGCATTTT.